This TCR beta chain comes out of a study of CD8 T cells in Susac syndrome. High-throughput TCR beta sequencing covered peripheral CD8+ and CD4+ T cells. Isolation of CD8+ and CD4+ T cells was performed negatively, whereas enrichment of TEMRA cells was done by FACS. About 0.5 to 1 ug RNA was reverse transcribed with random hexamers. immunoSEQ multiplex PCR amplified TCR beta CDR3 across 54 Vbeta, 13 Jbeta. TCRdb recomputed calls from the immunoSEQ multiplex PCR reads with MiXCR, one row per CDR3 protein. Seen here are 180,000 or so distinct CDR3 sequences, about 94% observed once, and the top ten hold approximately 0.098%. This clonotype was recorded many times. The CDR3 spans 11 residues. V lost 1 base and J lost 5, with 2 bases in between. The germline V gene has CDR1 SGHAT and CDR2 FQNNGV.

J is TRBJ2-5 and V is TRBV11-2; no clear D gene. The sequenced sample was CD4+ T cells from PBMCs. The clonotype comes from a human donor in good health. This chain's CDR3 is CASSLVETQYF. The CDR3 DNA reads TGTGCCAGCAGCTTAGTGGAGACCCAGTACTTC.